These 32 T cell receptor beta chains originate from one sample sequenced in a study of cytomegalovirus exposure and HLA in healthy donors (TCRdb year 2017). The receptor library was made with the immunoSEQ multiplex PCR assay. A mixture of 60 forward primers for TCR Vbeta segments and 13 reverse primers for TCR Jbeta segments was used in the multiplex PCR. TCRdb holds this immuneACCESS table with in-frame rearrangements only. Some clones are missing; in checked studies, unresolved V genes explain under half, and the rest has no known cause. For this sample there are roughly 160,000 clones; under 85% appear just once. Around 5% of the sample goes to the ten largest clones. Sequencing was performed on PBMCs. The receptors stem from a young woman in good health and CMV-seropositive.

V gene TRBV2 combines with J gene TRBJ2-2; 14 positions match TRBD2. CDR3 length equals 20 residues. From germline, CDR1 is SNHLY and CDR2 FYNNEI. Trimming cost V 8 bases and J 0 bases; bases outside gene matches: 14. The CDR3, as DNA: TGTGCCAGCGGATTCGAAGGCGGGACTAGCGGGGGTCCGAACACCGGGGAGCTGTTTTTT. Protein product: CASGFEGGTSGGPNTGELFF. Using reference TRBV2 and TRBJ2-2 for the parts outside the CDR3, the full variable domain is EPEVTQTPSHQVTQMGQEVILRCVPISNHLYFYWYRQILGQKVEFLVSFYNNEISEKSEIFDDQFSVERPDGSNFTLKIRSTKLEDSAMYFCASGFEGGTSGGPNTGELFFGEGSRLTVL.

Turning to this clone: Germline is not matched at one junction end, which may reflect a read error. The gene calls are TRBV6-1 and TRBJ1-4; no definite D call. Germline V gene data show CDR1 as MNHNS and CDR2 as SASEGT. The CDR3 is 15 amino acids. CDR3 amino acids: CASSEASGVNEKLFF. Written as DNA, the CDR3 is TGTGCCAGCAGCGAAGCGTCCGGTGTCAATGAAAAACTGTTTTTT.

The chain links TRBV6-5 to TRBJ1-1, with D uncertain. Trimming stripped 5 bases from V and 1 base from J, with 11 bases between. The V gene's germline CDR1 is MNHEY and CDR2 SVGAGI. This CDR3 is built from 14 residues. CDR3 sequence reads: CASSRLFRNTEAFF. The CDR3 DNA follows: TGTGCCAGCAGTCGTCTTTTCCGGAACACTGAAGCTTTCTTT.

This clone was detected a few times. The chain links TRBV27 to TRBJ2-1, with a weak D call TRBD1 (6 bases). Germline CDR1 and CDR2: MNHEY and SMNVEV (reference sequence). Deletions cut 1 base from V and 5 bases from J, with 15 bases between. The CDR3 contains 16 residues. The CDR3 reads CASSLYGGQGHNEQFF. The CDR3 DNA reads as TGTGCCAGCAGTTTATACGGCGGGCAGGGGCACAATGAGCAGTTCTTC.

In nucleotides, the CDR3 is TGTGCCAGCAGCTCCTGGACAGGCGACACTGAAGCTTTCTTT. As protein: CASSSWTGDTEAFF. This sequence joins TRBV7-2 and TRBJ1-1; 7 nucleotides match TRBD1. The CDR3 has 14 residues. Trimming at V came to 4 bases and at J to 3 bases, leaving 5 bases not matched to a gene. Per germline, CDR1 SGHTA and CDR2 FQGNSA.

This clone was counted a few times. The chain recombines TRBV4-1 with TRBJ2-6; no clear D. Trimming left V 0 bases short and J 0 bases short, with 6 bases between. CDR1 is MGHRA, CDR2 YSYEKL, per germline. This CDR3 has 16 amino acids. The CDR3 here is CASSQDSSSGANVLTF. The CDR3 DNA follows: TGCGCCAGCAGCCAAGACTCCAGCTCTGGGGCCAACGTCCTGACTTTC.

The rearrangement links TRBV14 to TRBJ2-7; 9 bases map to TRBD1. This CDR3 comprises 16 residues. The ends lost 3 bases at V and 0 bases at J; junction bases unmatched: 6. Germline V lookup: CDR1 SGHDN, CDR2 FVKESK. CDR3 bases: TGTGCCAGCAGCCATGCCGGGACAGGGAACTCCTACGAGCAGTACTTC. Its translation is CASSHAGTGNSYEQYF.

The J gene is TRBJ1-5, the V gene TRBV15; 7 nucleotides align to TRBD1. Germline assignment: CDR1 LNHNV and CDR2 YYDKDF (reference sequence). Trimming removed 4 bases from V and 7 bases from J; junction bases left unmatched: 4. This CDR3 has 13 amino acids. CDR3 protein: CATSIGTEQPQHF. CDR3 nucleotide sequence: TGTGCCACCAGCATCGGGACAGAACAGCCCCAGCATTTT. The whole variable domain, remainder taken from reference TRBV15 and TRBJ1-5, is DAMVIQNPRYQVTQFGKPVTLSCSQTLNHNVMYWYQQKSSQAPKLLFHYYDKDFNNEADTPDNFQSRRPNTSFCFLDIRSPGLGDTAMYLCATSIGTEQPQHFGDGTRLSIL.

The chain has TRBV6-1 and TRBJ1-2; possible D gene TRBD1, 5 bases. This CDR3 contains 14 residues. V lost 0 bases and J lost 8, with 13 bases in between. Germline V gene lookup returns CDR1 MNHNS and CDR2 SASEGT. CDR3: CASSEAGREGGYTF. The CDR3, as DNA: TGTGCCAGCAGTGAAGCGGGCAGGGAAGGCGGCTACACCTTC.

This chain uses TRBV9 with TRBJ2-3; D uncertain. The CDR3 has 15 residues. Germline V gene data show CDR1 as SGDLS and CDR2 as YYNGEE. Between the trimmed V and J ends, which lost 3 bases and 4 bases, there was a span of 15 bases. DNA of the CDR3: TGTGCCAGCAGCGCTGAGACCCACCAGGCAGATACGCAGTATTTT. This codes for CASSAETHQADTQYF.

The rearrangement uses TRBV21-1 and TRBJ2-1; TRBD1 is taken as the D call from the table, unchecked against the DNA. TRBV21-1 is a known pseudogene. There are 14 residues in the CDR3. For the CDR3, the DNA is TGTGCCAGCAGCCCCGGGACAGGGGGAGATGAGCAGTTCTTC. Translation gives CASSPGTGGDEQFF.

The chain joins TRBV9 to TRBJ1-1; D possibly corresponds to TRBD1 (5 bases). The V end was cut by 6 bases, the J end by 6 bases, with 21 bases between. Per germline, CDR1 SGDLS and CDR2 YYNGEE. The CDR3 loop spans 15 amino acids. The CDR3 loop reads CASTLGGGIRSEAFF. CDR3 DNA sequence: TGTGCCAGCACCCTAGGTGGGGGGATTAGGTCTGAAGCTTTCTTT.

The V gene is TRBV30, the J gene TRBJ2-2; TRBD1 is a possible D gene (5 bases). The CDR3 is 14 residues long. CDR1 and CDR2 from the germline V gene are GTSNPN and SVGIG (reference sequence). V was shortened by 5 bases and J by 0 bases, with 10 bases between the two germline ends. CDR3 bases: TGTGCCTGGGGCAGGGCCGCGAACACCGGGGAGCTGTTTTTT. This codes for CAWGRAANTGELFF.

This chain links TRBV25-1 with TRBJ2-1; 10 positions agree with TRBD1. CDR1 and CDR2 from the germline V gene are MGHDK and SYGVNS. This CDR3 spans 14 amino acids. V was clipped by 6 bases and J by 6 bases; unmatched bases: 5. The CDR3 loop reads CASSGRTGGNEQFF. The CDR3 region has the DNA TGTGCCAGCAGCGGCCGGACAGGGGGCAATGAGCAGTTCTTC.

The chain combines TRBV9 with TRBJ2-1; no reliable D call. CDR1 SGDLS and CDR2 YYNGEE come from the germline V gene. The CDR3 runs 13 residues. Trimming pared 2 bases from V and 4 bases from J, leaving 7 bases between. DNA for the CDR3: TGTGCCAGCAGCGTTACCCAGTACAATGAGCAGTTCTTC. Protein: CASSVTQYNEQFF. The full variable domain, its missing parts supplied by reference TRBV9 and TRBJ2-1, is DSGVTQTPKHLITATGQRVTLRCSPRSGDLSVYWYQQSLDQGLQFLIQYYNGEERAKGNILERFSAQQFPDLHSELNLSSLELGDSALYFCASSVTQYNEQFFGPGTRLTVL.

This clone was seen just once. V usage is TRBV5-1 and J usage is TRBJ1-6, with 10 nucleotides matching TRBD1. Germline CDR1 is SGHRS and CDR2 is YFSETQ. The CDR3 runs 15 residues. V dropped 0 bases and J dropped 10; count of bases not matched to a gene: 4. CDR3: CASSLAGQGLSPLHF. The CDR3 DNA is TGCGCCAGCAGCTTGGCGGGACAGGGGTTGTCACCCCTCCACTTT.

This chain's CDR3 is CASSRGGHDNQPQHF. The CDR3 DNA is TGTGCCAGCAGCCGTGGGGGACATGACAATCAGCCCCAGCATTTT. This chain joins TRBV5-6 and TRBJ1-5; tentatively, D is TRBD1 (6 bases). Trimming shortened V by 4 bases and J by 3 bases, and 14 bases separated the two germline ends. Germline V gives CDR1 SGHDT, CDR2 YYEEEE. CDR3 length: 15 residues.

This sequence joins TRBV4-2 and TRBJ2-2; TRBD1 might be the D (6 bases). V shed 5 bases and J shed 3 bases, with 10 bases lying between them. The CDR3 consists of 14 residues. In germline, CDR1 is LGHNA, CDR2 YNFKEQ. CDR3 nucleotide sequence: TGTGCCAGCAGCGAGTCAGGGGACACCGGGGAGCTGTTTTTT. Protein product: CASSESGDTGELFF.

This chain connects TRBV7-6 to TRBJ2-2; D is possibly TRBD2 (6 bases). With 3 bases removed from V and 6 bases from J, the gap between germline ends came to 14 bases. The CDR3 runs to 15 residues. Germline assignment: CDR1 SGHVS and CDR2 FNYEAQ. CDR3 in amino acids: CASSLERGGAGELFF. The CDR3, as DNA: TGTGCCAGCAGCTTGGAAAGGGGCGGGGCCGGGGAGCTGTTTTTT.

This clone was recorded a few times. The CDR3 DNA is TGTGCCAGCTCACCTCCAGGGGCCCCCGGGGAGCTGTTTTTT. Translation gives CASSPPGAPGELFF. This chain uses TRBV18 with TRBJ2-2; a possible D gene is TRBD1 (6 bases). The CDR3 covers 14 residues. CDR1 is KGHSH and CDR2 is LQKENI in the germline V gene. V lost 3 bases and J 6 bases, leaving 11 bases between the germline ends.

This chain connects TRBV4-1 to TRBJ1-3; D ambiguous. The CDR3 totals 15 residues. Germline V CDR1 and CDR2: MGHRA, YSYEKL. Deletions cut 0 bases from V and 0 bases from J, with 6 bases between. The DNA of the CDR3 is TGCGCCAGCAGCCAAGATCCGGGCTCTGGAAACACCATATATTTT. It codes for CASSQDPGSGNTIYF.

The chain employs TRBV11-2 and TRBJ1-2; D unclear. The CDR3 consists of 14 residues. Germline V gene data show CDR1 as SGHAT and CDR2 as FQNNGV. Trimming left V 2 bases short and J 5 bases short, with 12 bases between. CDR3 loop: CASSLPGRGYGYTF. DNA of the CDR3: TGTGCCAGCAGCTTACCGGGTCGAGGATATGGCTACACCTTC.

About this clone: At one boundary the junction diverges from the germline segment, which might be a read error. This chain links TRBV7-9 with TRBJ2-1; 9 bases agree with TRBD1. The CDR3 spans 15 residues. CDR1 and CDR2 (germline): SEHNR, FQNEAQ (reference sequence). The CDR3 DNA is TGTTCCAGCAGCCCCCCCGGGACAGGGAACAATGAGCAGTTCTTC. Its protein is CSSSPPGTGNNEQFF.

This clone was seen a few times. The V call is TRBV5-5, the J call TRBJ2-7, with 11 bases lining up with TRBD2. J was trimmed by 7 bases and V by 2 bases; bases with no gene match: 8. The CDR3 runs to 15 residues. Germline assignment: CDR1 SGHKS and CDR2 YYEKEE (reference sequence). CDR3 sequence reads: CASSFRLAGSNEQYF. CDR3 nucleotide sequence: TGTGCCAGCAGCTTCCGACTAGCGGGGAGTAATGAGCAGTACTTC.

The chain is built from TRBV27 and TRBJ2-1; TRBD2 matches at 11 bases. V dropped 3 bases and J dropped 2; count of bases not matched to a gene: 3. The CDR3 is made up of 16 amino acids. From germline, CDR1 is MNHEY and CDR2 SMNVEV (reference sequence). The DNA of the CDR3 is TGTGCCAGCAGTTTGCCTAGCGGGGGGCCCTACAATGAGCAGTTCTTC. This translates into CASSLPSGGPYNEQFF.

CDR3 in amino acids: CASSPGLAGLETQYF. The CDR3 region has the DNA TGTGCCAGCAGCCCCGGACTAGCTGGTCTGGAGACCCAGTACTTC. The chain carries TRBV9 and TRBJ2-5; TRBD2 aligns across 8 bases. The CDR3 sequence is 15 residues long. Germline V gene data show CDR1 as SGDLS and CDR2 as YYNGEE. Trimming cost V 4 bases and J 5 bases; bases outside gene matches: 10.

V gene TRBV5-1 combines with J gene TRBJ2-7; D might be TRBD2 (5 bases). V was clipped by 0 bases and J by 3 bases, with 13 bases between them. CDR3 length: 15 residues. Per germline, CDR1 SGHRS and CDR2 YFSETQ. CDR3 DNA sequence: TGCGCCAGCAGCTTGGACTCCGGTCGGGGCTACGAGCAGTACTTC. This gives the protein CASSLDSGRGYEQYF.

This sequence joins TRBV4-3 and TRBJ1-6, with TRBD1 matching over 7 bases. The CDR3 extends over 16 amino acids. The V gene's germline CDR1 is LGHNA and CDR2 YSLEER. V trimming: 0 bases; J trimming: 10 bases; junction bases outside the gene matches: 9. CDR3 DNA: TGCGCCAGCAGCCAAGATCTAAAGGGGGCAAGGTCACCCCTCCACTTT. This codes for CASSQDLKGARSPLHF.

The J gene is TRBJ2-5, the V gene TRBV10-3, with D tentatively TRBD1 (6 bases). The CDR3 spans 13 residues. The V end was cut by 7 bases, the J end by 4 bases, with 13 bases between. In germline, CDR1 is ENHRY, CDR2 SYGVKD. In nucleotides, the CDR3 is TGTGCCATCACCGGGACACAGGGAGAGACCCAGTACTTC. Amino acids: CAITGTQGETQYF.

The J gene is TRBJ2-3, the V gene TRBV11-3; TRBD1 matches at 9 bases. The trim removed 1 base at V and 6 bases at J, leaving 11 bases unmatched. Germline assignment: CDR1 SGHNT and CDR2 YENEEA. This CDR3 is built from 17 residues. The CDR3 protein is CASSLGSGTGPLDTQYF. The CDR3 nucleotides are TGTGCCAGCAGCTTAGGCTCCGGGACAGGGCCCTTGGATACGCAGTATTTT.

Only a few counts were recorded for this clone. The genes are TRBV7-8 and TRBJ2-1, with 7 positions matching TRBD2. J was trimmed by 10 bases and V by 3 bases; bases with no gene match: 0. Germline assignment: CDR1 SGHVS and CDR2 FQNEAQ. This CDR3 is 11 amino acids long. CDR3 coding DNA: TGTGCCAGCAGCTTGACTAGCGAGCAGTTCTTC. This codes for CASSLTSEQFF. The variable domain in full, completed from reference TRBV7-8 and TRBJ2-1, reads GAGVSQSPRYKVAKRGQDVALRCDPISGHVSLFWYQQALGQGPEFLTYFQNEAQLDKSGLPSDRFFAERPEGSVSTLKIQRTQQEDSAVYLCASSLTSEQFFGPGTRLTVL.

The V gene is TRBV7-9, the J gene TRBJ1-1; 12 nucleotides agree with TRBD1. The CDR3 loop spans 18 amino acids. V gave up 2 bases and J gave up 4 bases; unmatched junction bases: 11. Germline V gene data show CDR1 as SEHNR and CDR2 as FQNEAQ (reference sequence). CDR3 in DNA: TGTGCCAGCAGCTTATTTAGGCGGGGGACAGGGGGCGTCACTGAAGCTTTCTTT. Translated: CASSLFRRGTGGVTEAFF.